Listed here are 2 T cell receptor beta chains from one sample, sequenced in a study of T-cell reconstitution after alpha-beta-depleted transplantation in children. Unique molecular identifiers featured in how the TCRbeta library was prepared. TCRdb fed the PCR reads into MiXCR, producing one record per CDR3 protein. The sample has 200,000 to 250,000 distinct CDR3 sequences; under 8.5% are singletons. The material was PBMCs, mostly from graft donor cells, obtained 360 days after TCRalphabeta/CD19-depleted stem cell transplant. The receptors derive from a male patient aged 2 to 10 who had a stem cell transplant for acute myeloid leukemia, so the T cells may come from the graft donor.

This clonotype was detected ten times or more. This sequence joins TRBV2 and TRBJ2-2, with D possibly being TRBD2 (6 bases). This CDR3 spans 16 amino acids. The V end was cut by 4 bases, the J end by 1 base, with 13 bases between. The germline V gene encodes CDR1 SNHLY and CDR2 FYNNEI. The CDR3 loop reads CASSVAGPVNTGELFF. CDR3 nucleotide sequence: TGTGCCAGCAGTGTGGCGGGACCCGTGAACACCGGGGAGCTGTTTTTT.

CDR3 residues: CASSLTPIGTGGEKLFF. The CDR3 coding sequence is TGCGCCAGCAGCTTGACCCCGATCGGGACAGGAGGTGAAAAACTGTTTTTT. V gene TRBV5-1 combines with J gene TRBJ1-4, with 8 bases aligning to TRBD1. This CDR3 has 17 amino acids. Per the germline V gene, CDR1 is SGHRS and CDR2 is YFSETQ. The V and J ends lost 1 base and 7 bases, in that order; junction bases with no gene match: 12.